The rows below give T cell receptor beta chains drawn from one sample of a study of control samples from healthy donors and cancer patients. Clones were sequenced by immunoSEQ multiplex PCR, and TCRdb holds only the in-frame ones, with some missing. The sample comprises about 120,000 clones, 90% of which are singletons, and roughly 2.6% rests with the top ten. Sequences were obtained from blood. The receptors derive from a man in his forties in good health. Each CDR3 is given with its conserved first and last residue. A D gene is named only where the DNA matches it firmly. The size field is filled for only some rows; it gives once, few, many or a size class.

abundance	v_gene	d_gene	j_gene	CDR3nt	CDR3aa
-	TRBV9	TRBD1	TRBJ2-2	TGTGCCAGCAGCACCCGGACAGGGTCCGGGGAGCTGTTTTTT	CASSTRTGSGELFF
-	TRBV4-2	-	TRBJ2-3	TGTGCCAGCAGCCAGGAGAGACTGGACCCTAGTACGCAGTATTTT	CASSQERLDPSTQYF
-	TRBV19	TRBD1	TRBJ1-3	TGTGCCAGTAACAGGGGTGGATCTGGAAACACCATATATTTT	CASNRGGSGNTIYF
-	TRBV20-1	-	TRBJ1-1	TGCAGTGCCAGTAGCCCGGGACAAACTTTCTTT	CSASSPGQTFF
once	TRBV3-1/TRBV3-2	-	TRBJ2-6	TGTGCCAGCAGCCACAAACGACAGGCCGCCAACGTCCTGACTTTC	CASSHKRQAANVLTF
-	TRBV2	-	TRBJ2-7	TGTGCCAGCCGGTGGGGGTACGAGCAGTACTTC	CASRWGYEQYF
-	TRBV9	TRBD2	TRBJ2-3	TGTGCCAGCAGCGATTGGGCGGGGGGATTCACAGATACGCAGTATTTT	CASSDWAGGFTDTQYF
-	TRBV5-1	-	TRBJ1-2	TGCGCCAGCAGCTCCACCCTACAACAAGGCTACACCTTC	CASSSTLQQGYTF
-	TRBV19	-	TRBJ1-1	TGTGCCAGTAGTATCCAAGGGGGGAGAGCTTTCTTT	CASSIQGGRAFF
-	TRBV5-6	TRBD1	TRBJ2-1	TGTGCCAGCAGCACCTGGGACAGGGAGGGGAATGAGCAGTTCTTC	CASSTWDREGNEQFF
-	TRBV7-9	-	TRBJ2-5	TGTGCCAGCAGCTCCCCCCTAGCTGGGCTAGTGATTTTCGAGACCCAGTACTTC	CASSSPLAGLVIFETQYF
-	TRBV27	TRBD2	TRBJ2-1	TGTGCCAGCAGTTTATCGAACATAGCGGGGGGCACCTACAATGAGCAGTTCTTC	CASSLSNIAGGTYNEQFF
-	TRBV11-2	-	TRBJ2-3	TGTGCCAGCAGCTTATTCTCTGGAACAGATACGCAGTATTTT	CASSLFSGTDTQYF
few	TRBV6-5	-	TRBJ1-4	TGTGCCAGTAGATCCCCTAATGAAAAACTGTTTTTT	CASRSPNEKLFF
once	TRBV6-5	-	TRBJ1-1	TGTGCCAGCAGTTGGTCAAGGGACACTGAAGCTTTCTTT	CASSWSRDTEAFF
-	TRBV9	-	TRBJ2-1	TGTGCCAGCAGCGCCGGGGACGCTGACGAGCAGTTCTTC	CASSAGDADEQFF
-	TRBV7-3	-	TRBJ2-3	TGTGCCAGCAGCCAAGATGGGGCGCAGTATTTT	CASSQDGAQYF
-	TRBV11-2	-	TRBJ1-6	TGTGCCAGCAGCTCCTATAAGGCCATTAATTCACCCCTCCACTTT	CASSSYKAINSPLHF
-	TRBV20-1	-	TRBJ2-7	TGCAGTGCCCCGACTACGGGGGAGCAGTACTTC	CSAPTTGEQYF
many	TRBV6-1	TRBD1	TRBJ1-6	TGTGCCAGCAGTGAGAATCCGAGGACAGGGTGGGACTTTTTGGTTTACTTT	CASSENPRTGWDFLVYF
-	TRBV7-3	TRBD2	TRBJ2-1	TGTGCCAGCAGCTTTGGGTCCAGGACTAGCGGGGGGGCGTTCTTC	CASSFGSRTSGGAFF
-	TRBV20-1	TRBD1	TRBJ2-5	TGCAGTGCTAGTAGTATGACAGGGGTTATACAAGAGACCCAGTACTTC	CSASSMTGVIQETQYF
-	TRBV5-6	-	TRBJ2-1	TGTGCCAGCAGCCGTTACAGGGAAAATGAGCAGTTCTTC	CASSRYRENEQFF
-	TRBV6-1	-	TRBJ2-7	TGTGCCAGCAGTGACAAGGCCCGGTCTCGCGAGCAGTACTTC	CASSDKARSREQYF
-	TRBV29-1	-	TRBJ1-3	TGCAGCGGACGGGACGGAATCTCTGGAAACACCATATATTTT	CSGRDGISGNTIYF
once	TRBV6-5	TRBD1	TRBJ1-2	TGTGCCAGCAGCAGGGGGGCCGGGACATTTCATGGCTACACCTTC	CASSRGAGTFHGYTF
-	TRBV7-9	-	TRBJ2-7	TGTGCCAGCAGCCCGCCCGACAGATCCTACGAGCAGTACTTC	CASSPPDRSYEQYF
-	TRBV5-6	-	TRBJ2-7	TGTGCCAGCAGCTTGGGAACAGGGATAGGCGAGCAGTACTTC	CASSLGTGIGEQYF
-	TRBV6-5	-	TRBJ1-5	TGTGCCAGCAGTCCCAAGGCGGGTCAGCCCCAGCATTTT	CASSPKAGQPQHF
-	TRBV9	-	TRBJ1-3	TGTGCCAGCAGCGTTATCGGGGGTGCTGGAAACACCATATATTTT	CASSVIGGAGNTIYF
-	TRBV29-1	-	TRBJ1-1	TGCAGCGTCTCACAGGGAACTGAAGCTTTCTTT	CSVSQGTEAFF
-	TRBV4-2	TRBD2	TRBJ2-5	TGTGCCAGCAGCCAAGCACGGGGGGGCCAAGAGACCCAGTACTTC	CASSQARGGQETQYF
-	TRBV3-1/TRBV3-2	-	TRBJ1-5	TGTGCCAGCAGCCAAGACGGTTTGTCGCCCCAGCATTTT	CASSQDGLSPQHF
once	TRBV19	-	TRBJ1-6	TGTGCCAGTAGCCAAAACAGGAAAAATTCACCCCTCCACTTT	CASSQNRKNSPLHF
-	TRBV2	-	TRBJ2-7	TGTGCCAGCAGTGACAGGGGGGCCTACGAGCAGTACTTC	CASSDRGAYEQYF
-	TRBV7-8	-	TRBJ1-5	TGTGCCAGCAGCTCCCAGGGTAATCAGCCCCAGCATTTT	CASSSQGNQPQHF
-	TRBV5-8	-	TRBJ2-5	TGTGCCAGCAGAACCGCGGGGGCCCAAGAGACCCAGTACTTC	CASRTAGAQETQYF
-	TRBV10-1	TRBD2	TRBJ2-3	TGCGCCAGCAGCCTACTAGCGGGGGGGAGCACAGATACGCAGTATTTT	CASSLLAGGSTDTQYF
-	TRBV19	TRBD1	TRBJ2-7	TGTGCCAGTACCACTCCCCCGGGACAGGGCCCCTACGAGCAGTACTTC	CASTTPPGQGPYEQYF
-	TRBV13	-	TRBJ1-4	TGTGCCAGCAGCTCAGGCCGGATGGGGGCGAATGAAAAACTGTTTTTT	CASSSGRMGANEKLFF
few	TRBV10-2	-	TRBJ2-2	TGCGCCAGCAGTGCTGGCCTAGGGGACACCGGGGAGCTGTTTTTT	CASSAGLGDTGELFF
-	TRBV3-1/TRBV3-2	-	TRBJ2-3	TGTGCCAGCAGCCAATCCGCGGGCGGGGTCACAGATACGCAGTATTTT	CASSQSAGGVTDTQYF